The 12 T cell receptor beta chains reported below all come from one sample, sequenced in a study of cytomegalovirus exposure and HLA in healthy donors. PCR amplification relied on 60 Vbeta primers (plus 13 Jbeta primers). Profiling relied on immunoSEQ multiplex PCR, and the TCRdb table lists in-frame clones only, not all of them. The listing records some 110,000 clones. The sequencing sample was made of PBMCs. The source of these receptors is a man between 18 and 29 years old in good health and CMV-seronegative.

The V call is TRBV7-3, the J call TRBJ2-5, with TRBD1 matching over 7 bases. Germline CDR1 and CDR2: SGHTA and FQGTGA. The CDR3 is 14 residues long. After removal of 5 bases from V and 4 bases from J, the junction contained 7 bases not matched to a gene. The CDR3 is CASSLGTELETQYF. In DNA, the CDR3 is TGTGCCAGCAGCCTGGGGACAGAGTTAGAGACCCAGTACTTC. The full variable domain, completed using reference TRBV7-3 and TRBJ2-5, is GAGVSQTPSNKVTEKGKYVELRCDPISGHTALYWYRQSLGQGPEFLIYFQGTGAADDSGLPNDRFFAVRPEGSVSTLKIQRTERGDSAVYLCASSLGTELETQYFGPGTRLLVL.

The V call is TRBV18, the J call TRBJ1-1; D uncertain. Trimming shortened V by 1 base and J by 5 bases, and 8 bases separated the two germline ends. The CDR3 spans 13 residues. Per germline, CDR1 KGHSH and CDR2 LQKENI. CDR3 protein: CASSPREVTEAFF. CDR3 DNA: TGTGCCAGCTCACCACGAGAGGTTACTGAAGCTTTCTTT.

The rearrangement links TRBV9 to TRBJ2-7, with D maybe TRBD2 (6 bases). With 3 bases removed from V and 4 bases from J, the gap between germline ends came to 35 bases. There are 21 residues in the CDR3. The germline V gene encodes CDR1 SGDLS and CDR2 YYNGEE. The DNA of the CDR3 is TGTGCCAGCAGCGGCCGTAGGGAGGAGGGGAGAAGAGGATTAGGGAGGTACGAGCAGTACTTC. Its protein product is CASSGRREEGRRGLGRYEQYF.

The chain carries TRBV6-5 and TRBJ1-5, with TRBD1 as a possible D gene (6 bases). V lost 3 bases and J lost 10, with 16 bases in between. In germline, CDR1 is MNHEY, CDR2 SVGAGI. The CDR3 loop spans 14 amino acids. DNA for the CDR3: TGTGCCAGCAGTTATTGGGGGCCCTTTAGCCCCCAGCATTTT. It encodes CASSYWGPFSPQHF.

The V call is TRBV18, the J call TRBJ2-1; D gene unclear. Germline CDR1 KGHSH, CDR2 LQKENI. This CDR3 contains 14 residues. V lost 2 bases and J 8 bases, leaving 13 bases between the germline ends. The CDR3 loop reads CASSPFARTHEQFF. Written as DNA, the CDR3 is TGTGCCAGCTCACCATTCGCCAGAACCCATGAGCAGTTCTTC.

The chain carries TRBV7-9 and TRBJ1-1; 10 nucleotides match TRBD1. The germline V gene encodes CDR1 SEHNR and CDR2 FQNEAQ (reference sequence). V lost 1 base, J lost 10 bases, and 9 bases stayed unmatched. The length of the CDR3 is 15 residues. CDR3 loop: CASSLVGGQGDRAFF. The CDR3 nucleotides are TGTGCCAGCAGCTTAGTTGGCGGACAGGGGGACAGAGCTTTCTTT.

The V and J genes are TRBV2 and TRBJ1-2; D perhaps matches TRBD1 (5 bases). V gave up 6 bases and J gave up 7 bases, with 15 bases separating them. The CDR3 contains 13 residues. Germline CDR1 reads SNHLY; CDR2 reads FYNNEI. The CDR3 sequence: CASSDLRVFGYTF. The CDR3 DNA reads as TGTGCCAGCAGCGACCTCAGGGTCTTTGGCTACACCTTC.

The chain couples TRBV19 to TRBJ2-1, with a weak D call TRBD2 (5 bases). CDR1 and CDR2 (germline): LNHDA, SQIVND (reference sequence). The CDR3 is 14 residues long. Trimming removed 3 bases from V and 6 bases from J, with 12 bases in between. The DNA of the CDR3 is TGTGCCAGTAGTATCGGCCTAGCAGCCAATGAGCAGTTCTTC. Its protein product is CASSIGLAANEQFF.

The gene calls are TRBV19 and TRBJ2-1; 10 nucleotides agree with TRBD2. The CDR3 has 15 residues. Per germline, CDR1 LNHDA and CDR2 SQIVND (reference sequence). After removal of 3 bases from V and 4 bases from J, the junction contained 3 bases not matched to a gene. The CDR3 coding sequence is TGTGCCAGTAGTATGACTAGCGGGTCATACAATGAGCAGTTCTTC. Protein sequence: CASSMTSGSYNEQFF.

V is TRBV2 and J is TRBJ2-7; 15 bases fit TRBD2. The CDR3 extends over 15 amino acids. V was clipped by 6 bases and J by 7 bases; unmatched bases: 7. Looked up from germline, CDR1 is SNHLY and CDR2 is FYNNEI. CDR3 in DNA: TGTGCCAGCAGCTGGACTAGCGGGAGGGCAGGGGAGCAGTACTTC. This gives the protein CASSWTSGRAGEQYF. Filled out from reference TRBV2 and TRBJ2-7, the complete variable domain reads EPEVTQTPSHQVTQMGQEVILRCVPISNHLYFYWYRQILGQKVEFLVSFYNNEISEKSEIFDDQFSVERPDGSNFTLKIRSTKLEDSAMYFCASSWTSGRAGEQYFGPGTRLTVT.

The V and J genes are TRBV29-1 and TRBJ2-2, with D maybe TRBD1 (6 bases). Germline V gene lookup returns CDR1 SQVTM and CDR2 ANQGSEA. There are 14 residues in the CDR3. With 3 bases removed from V and 6 bases from J, the gap between germline ends came to 14 bases. Here the CDR3 DNA reads TGCAGCGTTGAGGGCAGGGGATACCCCGGGGAGCTGTTTTTT. This encodes CSVEGRGYPGELFF.

This chain uses TRBV5-1 with TRBJ2-7; 7 bases fit TRBD1. V lost 2 bases, J lost 12 bases, and 17 bases stayed unmatched. Germline V gene sequence: CDR1 SGHRS, CDR2 YFSETQ. This CDR3 has 15 amino acids. CDR3 residues: CASSFIRDRAKEWYF. The CDR3 bases are TGCGCCAGCAGCTTTATACGAGACAGGGCTAAGGAGTGGTACTTC.